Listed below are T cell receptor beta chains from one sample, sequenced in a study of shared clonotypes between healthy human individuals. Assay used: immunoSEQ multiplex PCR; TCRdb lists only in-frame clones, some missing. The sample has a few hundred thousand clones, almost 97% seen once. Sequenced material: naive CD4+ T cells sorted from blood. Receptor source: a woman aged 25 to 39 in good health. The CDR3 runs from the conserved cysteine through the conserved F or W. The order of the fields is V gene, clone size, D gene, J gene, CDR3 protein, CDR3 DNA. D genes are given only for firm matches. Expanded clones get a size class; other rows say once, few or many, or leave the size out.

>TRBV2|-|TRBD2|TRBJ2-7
CASSENQPGTTRQYF
TGTGCCAGCAGTGAAAATCAGCCGGGGACTACGAGGCAGTACTTC
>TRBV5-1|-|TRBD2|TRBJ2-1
CASSWSGSDNEQFF
TGCGCCAGCAGCTGGAGCGGGAGTGACAATGAGCAGTTCTTC
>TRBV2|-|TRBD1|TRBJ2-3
CASTRQGRADTQYF
TGTGCCAGCACTAGACAGGGCCGGGCAGATACGCAGTATTTT
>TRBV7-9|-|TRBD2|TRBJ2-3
CASSLAVTSGRSTDTQYF
TGTGCCAGCAGCTTAGCGGTCACTAGCGGGAGAAGCACAGATACGCAGTATTTT
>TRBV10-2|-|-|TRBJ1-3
CASSRNVFGSGNTIYF
TGCGCCAGCAGCCGCAACGTGTTTGGATCTGGAAACACCATATATTTT
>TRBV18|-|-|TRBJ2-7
CASSPRDNTYEQYF
TGTGCCAGCTCACCTCGGGACAACACCTACGAGCAGTACTTC
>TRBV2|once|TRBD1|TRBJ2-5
CASSAGQGGTETQYF
TGTGCCAGCAGCGCCGGACAGGGAGGAACGGAGACCCAGTACTTC
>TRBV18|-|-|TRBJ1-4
CASSPGINEKLFF
TGTGCCAGCTCACCGGGGATCAATGAAAAACTGTTTTTT
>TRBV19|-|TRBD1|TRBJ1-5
CASRDRGSQPQHF
TGTGCCAGTAGGGACAGGGGTTCTCAGCCCCAGCATTTT
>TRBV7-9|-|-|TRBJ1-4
CASSLARPSNEKLFF
TGTGCCAGCAGCTTAGCCCGACCGTCGAATGAAAAACTGTTTTTT
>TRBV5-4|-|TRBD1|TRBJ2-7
CASSLGPPDRAGEQYF
TGTGCCAGCAGCTTGGGGCCCCCGGACAGGGCAGGCGAGCAGTACTTC
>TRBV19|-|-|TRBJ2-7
CASSIVRGSYEQYF
TGTGCCAGTAGTATTGTAAGGGGCTCCTACGAGCAGTACTTC
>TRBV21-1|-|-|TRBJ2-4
CANPGRGWGKNIQYF
TGTGCCAACCCAGGGAGGGGTTGGGGCAAAAACATTCAGTACTTC
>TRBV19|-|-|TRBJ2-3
CASSIPGGGSTDTQYF
TGTGCCAGTAGTATTCCCGGAGGAGGAAGCACAGATACGCAGTATTTT
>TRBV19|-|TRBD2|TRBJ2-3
CASSRTSGSTDTQYF
TGTGCCAGTAGCCGGACTAGCGGTAGCACAGATACGCAGTATTTT
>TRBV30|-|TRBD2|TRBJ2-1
CAYRDYQLFSNEQFF
TGTGCCTACCGGGACTACCAACTATTTTCCAATGAGCAGTTCTTC
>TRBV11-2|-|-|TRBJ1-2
CASSLNGANYGYTF
TGTGCCAGCAGCTTAAACGGGGCGAACTATGGCTACACCTTC
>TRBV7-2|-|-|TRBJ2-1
CASSPGVGSGFF
TGTGCCAGCAGCCCCGGGGTCGGGAGTGGGTTCTTC
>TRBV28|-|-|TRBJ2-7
CASSKTWRSSYEQYF
TGTGCCAGCAGTAAAACCTGGCGCTCTTCCTACGAGCAGTACTTC
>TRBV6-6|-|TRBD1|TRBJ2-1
CASYSGTANYNEQFF
TGTGCCTCCTACTCCGGGACAGCTAATTACAATGAGCAGTTCTTC
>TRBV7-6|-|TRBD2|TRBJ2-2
CATSAGGPSGELFF
TGTGCCACCTCAGCGGGAGGGCCCTCCGGGGAGCTGTTTTTT
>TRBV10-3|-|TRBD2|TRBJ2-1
CAIRGLAGDLEQFF
TGTGCCATCAGGGGACTAGCGGGAGATCTCGAGCAGTTCTTC
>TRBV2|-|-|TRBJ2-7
CASSDGSPYEQYF
TGTGCCAGCAGTGATGGATCGCCCTACGAGCAGTACTTC
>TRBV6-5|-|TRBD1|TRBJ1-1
CASRTGGTEAFF
TGTGCCTCTCGAACAGGGGGCACTGAAGCTTTCTTT
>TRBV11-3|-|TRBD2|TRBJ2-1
CASSSQGTSGSNEQFF
TGTGCCAGCAGCTCCCAGGGGACTAGCGGGAGTAATGAGCAGTTCTTC
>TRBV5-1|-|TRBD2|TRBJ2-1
CASSLSSGRAGEQFF
TGCGCCAGCAGCTTGTCTAGCGGGAGGGCGGGTGAGCAGTTCTTC
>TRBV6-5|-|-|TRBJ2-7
CASSYSVPSSYEQYF
TGTGCCAGCAGTTACTCGGTGCCTAGTTCCTACGAGCAGTACTTC
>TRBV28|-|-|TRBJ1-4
CASSLAGTTNEKLFF
TGTGCCAGCAGTTTAGCCGGTACAACTAATGAAAAACTGTTTTTT
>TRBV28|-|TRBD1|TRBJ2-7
CASSLTGAPTYEQYF
TGTGCCAGCAGTCTCACAGGGGCCCCTACCTACGAGCAGTACTTC
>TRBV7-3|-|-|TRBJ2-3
CAGPPDTQYF
TGTGCCGGACCGCCGGATACGCAGTATTTT
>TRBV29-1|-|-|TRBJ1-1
CSGTINTEAFF
TGCAGCGGGACGATAAACACTGAAGCTTTCTTT
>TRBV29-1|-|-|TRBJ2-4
CSVSLFENIQYF
TGCAGCGTTTCCCTCTTCGAAAACATTCAGTACTTC
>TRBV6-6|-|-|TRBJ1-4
CASSYRGNEKLFF
TGTGCCAGCAGTTACAGGGGTAATGAAAAACTGTTTTTT
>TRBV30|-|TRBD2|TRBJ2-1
CAWSVRRLADYSSYNEQFF
TGTGCCTGGAGTGTACGTCGGCTAGCGGACTATAGCTCCTACAATGAGCAGTTCTTC
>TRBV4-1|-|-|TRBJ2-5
CASSQGVGSLGETQYF
TGCGCCAGCAGCCAAGGGGTCGGGAGCCTGGGGGAGACCCAGTACTTC
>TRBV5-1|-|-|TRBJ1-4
CASSLDRLASRLGEKLFF
TGCGCCAGCAGCTTGGACAGGCTCGCGAGTCGTCTGGGTGAAAAACTGTTTTTT
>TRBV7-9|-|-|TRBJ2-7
CASSLEGAGSVYEQYF
TGTGCCAGCAGCTTGGAGGGTGCGGGGTCCGTATACGAGCAGTACTTC
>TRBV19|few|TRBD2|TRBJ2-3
CACRSAGGADTQYF
TGTGCCTGCCGGTCGGCGGGAGGCGCAGATACGCAGTATTTT
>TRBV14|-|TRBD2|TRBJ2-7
CASSPGLAGRSYEQYF
TGTGCCAGCAGCCCTGGACTAGCGGGAAGGTCATACGAGCAGTACTTC
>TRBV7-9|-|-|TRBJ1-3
CASSRRSGNTIYF
TGTGCCAGCAGCCGTCGCAGTGGAAACACCATATATTTT
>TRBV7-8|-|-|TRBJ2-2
CASSLQRISYTGELFF
TGTGCCAGCTCCTTGCAGAGGATCTCTTATACCGGGGAGCTGTTTTTT
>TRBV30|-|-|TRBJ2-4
CAWRLSYIQYF
TGTGCCTGGAGGTTATCGTACATTCAGTACTTC
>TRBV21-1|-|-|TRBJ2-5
CASSKIRQGVRVETQYF
TGTGCCAGCAGCAAGATAAGACAGGGGGTGAGGGTAGAGACCCAGTACTTC
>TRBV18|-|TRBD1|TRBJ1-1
CASSPGQGGGYTEAFF
TGTGCCAGCTCACCAGGACAGGGGGGAGGATACACTGAAGCTTTCTTT
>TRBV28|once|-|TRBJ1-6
CASSSLINSPLHF
TGTGCCAGCAGTTCCCTAATCAATTCACCCCTCCACTTT
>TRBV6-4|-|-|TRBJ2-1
CASSDGQSPYNEQFF
TGTGCCAGCAGCGATGGACAGAGTCCCTACAATGAGCAGTTCTTC
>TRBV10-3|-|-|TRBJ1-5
CAIAGTDNQPQHF
TGTGCCATCGCCGGGACCGATAATCAGCCCCAGCATTTT
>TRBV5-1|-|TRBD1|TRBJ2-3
CASSLDRGRDTQYF
TGCGCCAGCAGCTTGGACAGGGGGCGAGATACGCAGTATTTT
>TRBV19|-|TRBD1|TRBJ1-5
CASSARDRGPNQPQHF
TGTGCCAGTAGTGCCCGGGACAGGGGCCCCAATCAGCCCCAGCATTTT
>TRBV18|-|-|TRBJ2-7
CASSESAPGVDEQYF
TGTGCCAGCTCAGAATCAGCTCCAGGAGTCGACGAGCAGTACTTC
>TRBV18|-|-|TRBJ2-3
CASSPPERTDTQYF
TGTGCCAGCTCACCTCCTGAGCGTACAGATACGCAGTATTTT
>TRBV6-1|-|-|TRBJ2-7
CASSGLSYEQYF
TGTGCCAGCAGTGGGCTTTCCTACGAGCAGTACTTC
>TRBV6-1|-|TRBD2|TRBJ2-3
CASSESSGTLSTDTQYF
TGTGCCAGCAGTGAATCTAGCGGGACCCTAAGCACAGATACGCAGTATTTT